The next 23 T cell receptor beta chains were all read from a single sample in a study of blood T cell repertoires in COVID-19. Profiled with immunoSEQ multiplex PCR; TCRdb holds only in-frame clones, not every one. The top ten clones hold 4.7% of a sample with around 50,000 clones, more than 75% of them seen once. Specimen: peripheral blood. These receptors all stem from a man aged 35 to 55 with active COVID-19.

V gene TRBV7-9 combines with J gene TRBJ1-4, with TRBD1 matching over 7 bases. Germline assignment: CDR1 SEHNR and CDR2 FQNEAQ (reference sequence). The ends lost 1 base at V and 8 bases at J; junction bases unmatched: 10. The CDR3 loop spans 16 amino acids. CDR3 DNA sequence: TGTGCCAGCAGCTTAGATGGGAGAGGGGGCCGGGAAAAACTGTTTTTT. Protein: CASSLDGRGGREKLFF. Together with reference TRBV7-9 and TRBJ1-4, the CDR3 gives the full variable domain: DTGVSQNPRHKITKRGQNVTFRCDPISEHNRLYWYRQTLGQGPEFLTYFQNEAQLEKSRLLSDRFSAERPKGSFSTLEIQRTEQGDSAMYLCASSLDGRGGREKLFFGSGTQLSVL.

The V and J genes are TRBV2 and TRBJ1-3; unclear D gene. CDR3 length: 14 amino acids. V was cut by 7 bases and J by 4 bases, with 14 bases left in between. Germline assignment: CDR1 SNHLY and CDR2 FYNNEI. CDR3 region: CASKLGVEGNTIYF. In DNA, the CDR3 is TGTGCCAGCAAGCTGGGAGTAGAAGGAAACACCATATATTTT.

The genes are TRBV12-2 and TRBJ2-1; no DNA check was done on the table's D call, TRBD2. TRBV12-2 is a recognized pseudogene. The CDR3 runs to 16 residues. Here the CDR3 DNA reads TGTGCAAGTCGCGTGACCGGGACTAGCGGGAATAATGAGCAGTTCTTC. Encoded protein: CASRVTGTSGNNEQFF.

This chain connects TRBV7-9 to TRBJ2-5, with 12 bases that match TRBD2. The CDR3 is 15 amino acids. Trimming at V came to 4 bases and at J to 5 bases, leaving 5 bases not matched to a gene. The germline gives CDR1 SEHNR, CDR2 FQNEAQ (reference sequence). CDR3 sequence: CASSSWTSGAETQYF. DNA of the CDR3: TGTGCCAGCAGCTCCTGGACTAGCGGGGCGGAGACCCAGTACTTC.

In this sample, this clone turned up a few times. The rearrangement links TRBV7-3 to TRBJ2-2; 13 bases agree with TRBD2. With 3 bases clipped from V and 4 bases from J, the junction kept 2 bases outside the gene matches. The CDR3 is made up of 16 amino acids. In germline, CDR1 is SGHTA, CDR2 FQGTGA. Written as DNA, the CDR3 is TGTGCCAGCAGCTTGGGACTAGCGGGACCCACCGGGGAGCTGTTTTTT. Translating gives CASSLGLAGPTGELFF.

The chain joins TRBV6-5 to TRBJ2-7; D gene ambiguous. The ends were cut back, 9 bases at V and 2 bases at J, with 17 bases in the middle. The CDR3 loop spans 14 amino acids. Germline V lookup: CDR1 MNHEY, CDR2 SVGAGI. CDR3 protein: CASTLAESTYEQYF. The CDR3 DNA follows: TGTGCCAGTACCTTAGCCGAATCGACCTACGAGCAGTACTTC.

The chain employs TRBV2 and TRBJ1-3, with 8 bases aligning to TRBD1. Trimming cost V 6 bases and J 2 bases; bases outside gene matches: 12. This CDR3 is 17 amino acids long. The germline CDR1 and CDR2 sequences are SNHLY and FYNNEI. The CDR3 sequence: CASSRYRTGQAGNTIYF. CDR3 nucleotide sequence: TGTGCCAGCAGCCGCTACCGGACGGGACAGGCTGGAAACACCATATATTTT.

CDR3 residues: CASSPSLAYEQYF. The CDR3 nucleotides read TGTGCCAGCAGCCCCTCTCTAGCGTACGAGCAGTACTTC. This chain joins TRBV11-1 and TRBJ2-7; D might be TRBD2 (6 bases). Trimming shortened V by 5 bases and J by 4 bases, and 12 bases separated the two germline ends. This CDR3 has 13 residues. The germline V gene has CDR1 SGHAT and CDR2 FQDESV (reference sequence).

CDR3 nucleotides: TGTGCCAGCAGCGGGGCGGGGGCGTTAGAGACCCAGTACTTC. Its translation: CASSGAGALETQYF. The rearrangement uses TRBV9 and TRBJ2-5; a possible D gene is TRBD2 (7 bases). Germline V gives CDR1 SGDLS, CDR2 YYNGEE. The CDR3 sequence is 14 residues long. Trimming stripped 3 bases from V and 4 bases from J, with 13 bases between.

The chain couples TRBV7-3 to TRBJ2-3; 8 nucleotides agree with TRBD1. Trimming at V came to 5 bases and at J to 2 bases, leaving 6 bases not matched to a gene. Germline CDR1 SGHTA, CDR2 FQGTGA. The CDR3 sequence is 15 residues long. This chain's CDR3 is CASSKDRGLTDTQYF. The CDR3 bases are TGTGCCAGCAGCAAAGACAGGGGTCTCACAGATACGCAGTATTTT.

The rearrangement uses TRBV19 and TRBJ2-3, with 7 bases matching TRBD1. This CDR3 contains 15 residues. V was clipped by 5 bases and J by 3 bases; unmatched bases: 8. The germline CDR1 and CDR2 sequences are LNHDA and SQIVND (reference sequence). CDR3 bases: TGTGCCAGTAGTCCTCTAAGGGGGCAGACAGATACGCAGTATTTT. This encodes CASSPLRGQTDTQYF.

The V call is TRBV6-5, the J call TRBJ2-7, with D unresolved. The CDR3 extends over 13 amino acids. Deletions cut 0 bases from V and 3 bases from J, with 6 bases between. CDR1 and CDR2 (germline): MNHEY, SVGAGI. The CDR3 sequence: CASSYSPRYEQYF. The DNA of the CDR3 is TGTGCCAGCAGTTACTCACCGCGCTACGAGCAGTACTTC.

This clone has only one observation. This chain uses TRBV7-3 with TRBJ1-1, with a possible D match to TRBD1 (5 bases). The V gene lost 5 bases and the J gene lost 5 bases, with 12 bases spanning the gap. In germline, CDR1 is SGHTA, CDR2 FQGTGA. This CDR3 is 13 amino acids long. This CDR3 reads CASSLDSKTEAFF. For the CDR3, the DNA is TGTGCCAGCAGCCTCGACAGTAAAACTGAAGCTTTCTTT.

J is TRBJ2-1 and V is TRBV15; 7 positions match TRBD1. V dropped 0 bases and J dropped 15; count of bases not matched to a gene: 8. The CDR3 runs to 13 residues. Germline V CDR1 and CDR2: LNHNV, YYDKDF (reference sequence). This chain's CDR3 is CATSRDQGQRPFF. The DNA of the CDR3 is TGTGCCACCAGCAGAGATCAGGGACAGAGGCCGTTCTTC.

The V and J genes are TRBV19 and TRBJ1-2; 9 nucleotides match TRBD1. The CDR3 loop spans 18 amino acids. CDR1 and CDR2 from the germline V gene are LNHDA and SQIVND (reference sequence). After removal of 0 bases from V and 4 bases from J, the junction contained 12 bases not matched to a gene. CDR3 DNA: TGTGCCAGTAGTATAGAAAGCTGGCCGGGACAGGGCCTCTATGGCTACACCTTC. Its protein product is CASSIESWPGQGLYGYTF.

V and J are TRBV7-9 and TRBJ2-1, with a possible D match to TRBD2 (7 bases). This CDR3 is built from 15 residues. Trimming removed 1 base at V and 9 bases at J, with 16 bases between. Germline CDR1 is SEHNR and CDR2 is FQNEAQ (reference sequence). The CDR3 spells CASSLGRGGSAEQFF. The CDR3 coding sequence is TGTGCCAGCAGCTTAGGCAGGGGAGGGAGTGCTGAGCAGTTCTTC.

J is TRBJ2-1 and V is TRBV6-2 or TRBV6-3; 7 nucleotides match TRBD1. The CDR3 consists of 17 residues. V shed 0 bases and J 2 bases; nucleotides not matched to a gene: 7. Germline-derived CDR1 and CDR2 are MNHEY and SVGEGT. CDR3 in amino acids: CASSYSPDRPTYNEQFF. In DNA, the CDR3 is TGTGCCAGCAGTTACTCCCCGGACAGGCCGACCTACAATGAGCAGTTCTTC.

This chain uses TRBV27 with TRBJ2-2; 7 positions agree with TRBD2. Trimming cost V 7 bases and J 3 bases; bases outside gene matches: 8. CDR1 is MNHEY and CDR2 is SMNVEV in the germline V gene (reference sequence). This CDR3 spans 15 amino acids. CDR3 residues: CASKEGGPDTGELFF. Written as DNA, the CDR3 is TGTGCCAGCAAGGAGGGAGGGCCTGACACCGGGGAGCTGTTTTTT.

The J gene is TRBJ1-6, the V gene TRBV19; no reliable D call. The CDR3 totals 14 residues. Germline-derived CDR1 and CDR2 are LNHDA and SQIVND (reference sequence). V gave up 3 bases and J gave up 7 bases, with 10 bases separating them. CDR3 residues: CASSIDGGNSPLHF. The CDR3 bases are TGTGCCAGTAGTATCGACGGAGGGAATTCACCCCTCCACTTT.

The CDR3 sequence is CASSLGGGDREQFF. The DNA of the CDR3 is TGTGCCAGCAGCTTAGGAGGGGGTGACAGGGAGCAGTTCTTC. V and J are TRBV7-9 and TRBJ2-1; weak D call: TRBD1 (6 bases). The CDR3 sequence is 14 residues long. Trimming removed 1 base from V and 10 bases from J, with 14 bases in between. Germline loops: CDR1 SEHNR, CDR2 FQNEAQ (reference sequence). Together with reference TRBV7-9 and TRBJ2-1, the CDR3 gives the full variable domain: DTGVSQNPRHKITKRGQNVTFRCDPISEHNRLYWYRQTLGQGPEFLTYFQNEAQLEKSRLLSDRFSAERPKGSFSTLEIQRTEQGDSAMYLCASSLGGGDREQFFGPGTRLTVL.

The J gene is TRBJ1-5, the V gene TRBV30, with D possibly matching TRBD1 (5 bases). The length of the CDR3 is 13 residues. V was pared by 4 bases and J by 6 bases, with 13 bases between. Looked up from germline, CDR1 is GTSNPN and CDR2 is SVGIG (reference sequence). CDR3 nucleotides: TGTGCCTGGAATCAGGGAGGTAGTCAGCCCCAGCATTTT. Residues: CAWNQGGSQPQHF.

The V and J genes are TRBV6-4 and TRBJ2-1, with TRBD2 identical over 9 bases. Per the germline V gene, CDR1 is MRHNA and CDR2 is SNTAGT. Trimming cost V 0 bases and J 6 bases; bases outside gene matches: 9. There are 17 residues in the CDR3. CDR3 residues: CASSDSRRLAALNEQFF. CDR3 DNA: TGTGCCAGCAGTGACTCCCGCCGACTAGCGGCCCTCAATGAGCAGTTCTTC.

This chain links TRBV5-4 with TRBJ1-1, with D perhaps matching TRBD1 (6 bases). CDR3 size: 15 residues. Germline V gives CDR1 SGHNT, CDR2 YYREEE (reference sequence). V gave up 3 bases and J gave up 8 bases, with 20 bases separating them. The CDR3 loop is CASSSKGLQGREAFF. In DNA form, the CDR3 reads TGTGCCAGCAGCTCTAAGGGTTTACAGGGACGAGAAGCTTTCTTT.